This TCR beta chain was obtained from a study of Ad26.COV2.S vaccination and SARS-CoV-2 variants. Treatment noted: roughly 18 received Ad26.COV2.S at low or high dose, single or two shots; about 5 received placebo; per-sample allocation not given. Following the first vaccine or placebo injection, samples were taken on day 63. Assay: immunoSEQ multiplex PCR; the TCRdb copy retains only in-frame clones and omits some. The sample contains roughly 320,000 clones, about nine tenths of which appear only once. The clonotype comes from a person between 18 and 60 years old who received the Ad26.COV2.S COVID-19 vaccine or a placebo. The material was peripheral blood, obtained in a trial of Ad26.COV2.S vaccine versus placebo.

DNA for the CDR3: TGTGCCAGCAGTGAAGGAGGGTTAACCTACGAGCAGTACTTC. Its translation is CASSEGGLTYEQYF. J is TRBJ2-7 and V is TRBV2, with D maybe TRBD2 (5 bases). V dropped 1 base and J dropped 2 bases, with 9 bases sitting between them. This CDR3 is 14 amino acids long. The germline gives CDR1 SNHLY, CDR2 FYNNEI.